The present T cell receptor (beta chain) was sequenced within a study of blood T cell repertoires in COVID-19. Germline CDR1 SEHNR, CDR2 FQNEAQ (reference sequence). With 5 bases clipped from V and 5 bases from J, the junction kept 12 bases outside the gene matches. The CDR3 totals 16 residues. TCRdb's copy holds only in-frame clones and misses some; the assay was immunoSEQ multiplex PCR. There are some 150,000 clones in the sample; approximately 89% occur only once, and about 1.5% lies in the top ten. The sequence derives from a human donor in a cohort sampled during active COVID-19. The chain couples TRBV7-9 to TRBJ2-3; 8 bases are a match to TRBD2. The sample was peripheral blood. CDR3 protein: CASSPNRGLGGDTQYF. The DNA for the CDR3 is TGTGCCAGCAGCCCCAATCGGGGACTAGGAGGAGATACGCAGTATTTT.